These T cell receptor beta chains were read from a single sample in a study of CD4+ T cells in melanoma. The method was immunoSEQ multiplex PCR; TCRdb's version includes in-frame clones alone and lacks a portion of them. The sample lists 50,000 to 60,000 clones, roughly three quarters occurring once. The sample consisted of tumor tissue. The receptors here all came from a human donor with melanoma. Both conserved end residues are part of each CDR3. D genes are given only for firm matches. Clone size is stated in some rows and not others, as once, few, many or a class when expanded.

d_call	clone_size	v_call	j_call	cdr3_nt	cdr3_aa
NA	NA	TRBV10-3	TRBJ1-1	TGTGCCATCAGTGAGAGTCTATTCCCGGGACCAAATACCTCTGCTGAAGCTTTCTTT	CAISESLFPGPNTSAEAFF
TRBD1	NA	TRBV7-8	TRBJ1-2	TGTGCCAGCAGCCTGGACAGGGGGCCTGGCTACACCTTC	CASSLDRGPGYTF
NA	NA	TRBV5-1	TRBJ1-1	TGCGCCAGCAGCTTGGTCGGGGGGGACACTGAAGCTTTCTTT	CASSLVGGDTEAFF
TRBD1	NA	TRBV29-1	TRBJ2-7	TGCAGCGCCCGATTCCGGGACAGCTACGAGCAGTACTTC	CSARFRDSYEQYF
TRBD1	once	TRBV11-2	TRBJ2-1	TGTGCCAGCAGCTTAGGGACAGGACTTCGCAATGAGCAGTTCTTC	CASSLGTGLRNEQFF
NA	few	TRBV9	TRBJ2-1	TGTGCCAGCAGCGTAGGTAGGCAGGGCCTAAATGAGCAGTTCTTC	CASSVGRQGLNEQFF
NA	NA	TRBV4-2	TRBJ2-7	TGTGCCAGCAGCCAGGGGGCGGGGTCCTACGAGCAGTACTTC	CASSQGAGSYEQYF
NA	NA	TRBV9	TRBJ2-7	TGTGCCAGCAGCGTAGATATGGACTACGAGCAGTACTTC	CASSVDMDYEQYF
TRBD1	NA	TRBV7-2	TRBJ1-6	TGTGCCAGCAGCGCATGGACAGGGTATGATTCACCCCTCCACTTT	CASSAWTGYDSPLHF
NA	NA	TRBV7-3	TRBJ2-1	TGTGCCAGCAGCTTAATGCCAACCACGTTGTACAATGAGCAGTTCTTC	CASSLMPTTLYNEQFF
NA	NA	TRBV6-1	TRBJ2-1	TGTGCCAGCACAGTGAGCTCCTACAATGAGCAGTTCTTC	CASTVSSYNEQFF
NA	NA	TRBV6-1	TRBJ1-1	TGTGCCAGCAGTGTCACCAGGGGGAACACTGAAGCTTTCTTT	CASSVTRGNTEAFF
TRBD1	NA	TRBV6-5	TRBJ1-2	TGTGCCAGCAGTTACTCGGGACAGGGAAGGGGCTACACCTTC	CASSYSGQGRGYTF
NA	NA	TRBV19	TRBJ1-1	TGTGCCACCATAAGGAACAGGGAGGGCGTGGGTGAAGCTTTCTTT	CATIRNREGVGEAFF
NA	NA	TRBV7-9	TRBJ1-1	TGTGCCAGCAGCTCGGGCGCCGGAACTGAAGCTTTCTTT	CASSSGAGTEAFF
NA	NA	TRBV28	TRBJ2-7	TGTGCCAGCGCCGAATCAGGGGTTGTCTACGAGCAGTACTTC	CASAESGVVYEQYF
NA	many	TRBV9	TRBJ1-2	TGTGCCAGCAGCGGGTACAGGGCGACTAACTATGGCTACACCTTC	CASSGYRATNYGYTF
NA	NA	TRBV9	TRBJ1-2	TGTGCCAGCAGCGAGGAAACAGGGATCCGAGGCTACACCTTC	CASSEETGIRGYTF
NA	few	TRBV6-4	TRBJ2-1	TGTGCCAGCAGTGTAGCTCCCACCAGCTCCTACAATGAGCAGTTCTTC	CASSVAPTSSYNEQFF
NA	few	TRBV9	TRBJ1-1	TGTGCCAGCAGCCCCGGCCATGGGGCGGCTTTCTTT	CASSPGHGAAFF
NA	few	TRBV2	TRBJ1-3	TGTGCCAGCAGTGAGGCTGGAAACACCATATATTTT	CASSEAGNTIYF
NA	few	TRBV5-5	TRBJ2-7	TGTGCCAGCAGCCAGGGAGGAGGCGACTACGAGCAGTACTTC	CASSQGGGDYEQYF
NA	NA	TRBV7-2	TRBJ2-7	TGTGCCAGCAGCGACTTAGCGGATCCGACCTACGAGCAGTACTTC	CASSDLADPTYEQYF
NA	few	TRBV5-6	TRBJ2-7	TGTGCCAGCAGCTTGGCCCCCGGGTCCTCCTACGAGCAGTACTTC	CASSLAPGSSYEQYF
NA	once	TRBV7-2	TRBJ1-2	TGTGCCAGCAGCTTAGGGGTTAACTATGGCTACACCTTC	CASSLGVNYGYTF
NA	few	TRBV10-1	TRBJ1-2	TGCGCCAGCAGTGTACCAACCACGAACGGCTACACCTTC	CASSVPTTNGYTF
NA	few	TRBV4-1	TRBJ1-2	TGCGCCAGCAGCCAAGTTCCACAGGCAGGCGTTGGAGGCTACACCTTC	CASSQVPQAGVGGYTF
NA	NA	TRBV5-3	TRBJ2-3	TGTGCCAGAAGCCTACTCGGACAGCTTGGGAACACAGATACGCAGTATTTT	CARSLLGQLGNTDTQYF
NA	NA	TRBV7-2	TRBJ2-7	TGTGCCAGCAGCTTAGGGAGCCTGACAAGCCACGAGCAGTACTTC	CASSLGSLTSHEQYF
TRBD2	NA	TRBV27	TRBJ2-7	TGTGCCAGCAGTTCCCAAACCGGGACTAGGAGGTACGAGCAGTACTTC	CASSSQTGTRRYEQYF
NA	NA	TRBV7-2	TRBJ1-1	TGTGCCAGCAGCCTAGGGGGACCTGAAGCTTTCTTT	CASSLGGPEAFF
NA	NA	TRBV13	TRBJ2-6	TGTGCCAGCAGCCTCGGGTCCTCTGGGGCCAACGTCCTGACTTTC	CASSLGSSGANVLTF
NA	NA	TRBV19	TRBJ1-3	TGTGCCAGTAGCCGACAGACACGGAGCTCTGGAAACACCATATATTTT	CASSRQTRSSGNTIYF
TRBD2	NA	TRBV19	TRBJ2-1	TGTGCCAGTAGTCCGCTAGCGGGGGGTGACAATGAGCAGTTCTTC	CASSPLAGGDNEQFF
NA	once	TRBV29-1	TRBJ1-2	TGCAGCGTTGAAGATCAGAAAGGGGGAGCTAACTATGGCTACACCTTC	CSVEDQKGGANYGYTF
NA	NA	TRBV7-2	TRBJ2-7	TGTGCCAGCAGCTTCACTGGGTACGAGCAGTACTTC	CASSFTGYEQYF